The 3 T cell receptor beta chains below were found in one sample sequenced in a study of T cells in Graves' hyperthyroidism and ophthalmopathy. Template material for amplifying TCR beta CDR3 regions consisted of RNA transcripts. When the TCR CDR3 underwent first-round RT-PCR, the HTBI primer set was used. MiXCR, applied by TCRdb to the multiplex PCR reads, yields one record per CDR3 protein. The sample records 550,000 to 600,000 distinct CDR3 sequences, around 17% being singletons. The sequenced material came from blood. Source of these receptors: a woman younger than 35 with Graves' hyperthyroidism.

V usage is TRBV20-1 and J usage is TRBJ2-1, with 8 bases that match TRBD2. The germline CDR1 and CDR2 sequences are DFQATT and SNEGSKA (reference sequence). The CDR3 consists of 13 residues. The V and J ends lost 3 bases and 4 bases, in that order; junction bases with no gene match: 2. CDR3 bases: TGCAGTGCTAGGGAGCGGGGGTACAATGAGCAGTTCTTC. Translated, it gives CSARERGYNEQFF.

V and J are TRBV19 and TRBJ1-1; D not certain. Germline V gene sequence: CDR1 LNHDA, CDR2 SQIVND (reference sequence). The CDR3 totals 14 residues. V lost 1 base and J 1 base, leaving 7 bases between the germline ends. Written as DNA, the CDR3 is TGTGCCAGTAGTATAGTCTCCTCGAACACTGAAGCTTTCTTT. Its protein product is CASSIVSSNTEAFF.

In this sample, this clonotype turned up many times. The chain recombines TRBV20-1 with TRBJ2-7; 7 bases line up with TRBD1. The CDR3 is 13 residues long. Trimming removed 5 bases from V and 0 bases from J; junction bases left unmatched: 4. Germline CDR1 and CDR2: DFQATT and SNEGSKA (reference sequence). The CDR3 region has the DNA TGCAGTGCTCGTGGGACAGCCTCCTACGAGCAGTACTTC. This gives the protein CSARGTASYEQYF.